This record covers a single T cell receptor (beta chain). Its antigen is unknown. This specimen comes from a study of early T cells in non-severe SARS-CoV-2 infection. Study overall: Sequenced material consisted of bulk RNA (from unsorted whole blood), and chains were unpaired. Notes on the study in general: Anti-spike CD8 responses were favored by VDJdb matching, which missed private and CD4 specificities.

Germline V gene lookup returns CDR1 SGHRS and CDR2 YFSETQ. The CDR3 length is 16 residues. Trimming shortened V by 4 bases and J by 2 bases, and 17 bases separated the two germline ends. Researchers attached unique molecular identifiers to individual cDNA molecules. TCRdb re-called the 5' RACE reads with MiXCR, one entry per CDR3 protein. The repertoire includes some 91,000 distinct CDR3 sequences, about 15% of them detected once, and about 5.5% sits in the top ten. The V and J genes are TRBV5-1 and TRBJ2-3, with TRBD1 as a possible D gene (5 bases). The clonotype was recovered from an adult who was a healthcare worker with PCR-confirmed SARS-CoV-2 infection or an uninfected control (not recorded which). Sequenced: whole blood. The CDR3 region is CASSTTFDSLTDTQYF. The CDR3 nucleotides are TGCGCCAGCAGCACGACATTCGACAGCCTCACAGATACGCAGTATTTT.